This entry describes one T cell receptor beta chain. Its antigen remains unidentified. Germline CDR1 is MNHEY and CDR2 is SVGEGT. The CDR3 totals 15 residues. Trimming cost V 4 bases and J 4 bases, with 13 bases left between them. An equimolar mix of two oligonucleotides served as the beta constant-region primer for TRBC1 and TRBC2. Ligated cDNA was amplified by four rounds of PCR with nested alpha and beta constant-region primers and SP2. From the UMI-ligation and nested PCR reads, TCRdb called clonotypes with MiXCR, one entry per CDR3 protein. Of 100,000 to 150,000 distinct CDR3 sequences listed, 36% were seen once; the top ten hold approximately 0.9%. The sample belongs to a study of naive and memory T cell subsets. After the first PCR, alpha and beta chain libraries were processed separately. Cells stained for CD3, CD4, CD8, CD45RA, CD27 and viability were sorted into four CD45RA/CD27 subsets. Study-wide results and limits: In naive cells, over 90% of TCR sequences were seen only once.

This TCR derives from a human donor in good health. Sequenced material: central memory CD4+ T cells from blood. V usage is TRBV6-2 or TRBV6-3 and J usage is TRBJ2-2, with a possible D match to TRBD2 (6 bases). CDR3 protein: CASSSGGTGTGELFF. The DNA for the CDR3 is TGTGCCAGCAGTTCTGGCGGGACCGGCACCGGGGAGCTGTTTTTT.